The 24 T cell receptor beta chains presented below share a single source sample, sequenced in a study of T-cell memory formation after mild COVID-19. TCRdb passed the 5' RACE reads through MiXCR, listing each CDR3 protein once. In the table there are a few hundred thousand distinct CDR3 sequences, around 15% of which are singletons. The specimen was PBMCs or a T cell subset sorted from them (not recorded which). These receptors were collected from a man in his late teens or twenties who had mild COVID-19 (a few samples of this study predate the infection). Cell type and time point are not known.

Only a few counts were recorded for this clonotype. The rearrangement joins TRBV19 to TRBJ1-5, with D tentatively TRBD1 (6 bases). Trimming took 8 bases from V and 7 from J, leaving 18 bases between them. Germline V gene data show CDR1 as LNHDA and CDR2 as SQIVND (reference sequence). This CDR3 spans 14 amino acids. In DNA form, the CDR3 reads TGTGCCAGTGGGATACAGGGATCGGGACAGCCCCAGCATTTT. Encoded protein: CASGIQGSGQPQHF.

This clonotype appeared a few times. The V gene is TRBV7-2, the J gene TRBJ2-1; tentatively, D is TRBD2 (5 bases). Germline assignment: CDR1 SGHTA and CDR2 FQGNSA. Between the trimmed V and J ends, which lost 8 bases and 7 bases, there was a span of 15 bases. The CDR3 length is 13 residues. Here the CDR3 DNA reads TGTGCCAGCCGGGCTAGCTCTTGGAATGAGCAGTTCTTC. Its translation: CASRASSWNEQFF.

The CDR3, as DNA: TGTGCCAGCAGCCCAGGACAGACTACTAGCACAGATACGCAGTATTTT. Translation gives CASSPGQTTSTDTQYF. The chain joins TRBV12-3 or TRBV12-4 to TRBJ2-3; D may be TRBD1 (6 bases). The CDR3 consists of 16 residues. V lost 6 bases and J lost 0, with 16 bases in between.

This chain links TRBV7-9 with TRBJ1-6; weak D call: TRBD1 (5 bases). The germline gives CDR1 SEHNR, CDR2 FQNEAQ (reference sequence). Trimming took 5 bases from V and 1 from J, leaving 12 bases between them. This CDR3 comprises 16 residues. The DNA of the CDR3 is TGTGCCAGCAGCCCGTCAGGGATGTCCTATAATTCACCCCTCCACTTT. This translates into CASSPSGMSYNSPLHF.

This clonotype was seen ten or more times. The genes are TRBV4-3 and TRBJ2-1; unclear D gene. The germline V gene encodes CDR1 LGHNA and CDR2 YSLEER. Deletions cut 0 bases from V and 0 bases from J, with 6 bases between. CDR3 length: 15 residues. CDR3 loop: CASSQEQSSYNEQFF. As DNA, the CDR3 is TGCGCCAGCAGCCAAGAACAGAGCTCCTACAATGAGCAGTTCTTC.

The J gene is TRBJ2-7, the V gene TRBV7-8; D remains unclear. Germline-derived CDR1 and CDR2 are SGHVS and FQNEAQ. The V end was cut by 2 bases, the J end by 0 bases, with 8 bases between. This CDR3 contains 14 residues. The CDR3 DNA sequence: TGTGCCAGCAGCTTACAGCCGAGCTCCTACGAGCAGTACGTC. Encoded protein: CASSLQPSSYEQYV.

Ten or more counts support this clonotype. The chain carries TRBV18 and TRBJ1-1; 9 nucleotides match TRBD1. This CDR3 contains 17 residues. V lost 4 bases and J lost 1; bases outside the gene matches: 10. From germline, CDR1 is KGHSH and CDR2 LQKENI. CDR3 residues: CASSQAGTGFRNTEAFF. CDR3 DNA: TGTGCCAGCTCACAGGCCGGGACAGGGTTTCGGAACACTGAAGCTTTCTTT.

This clonotype has a handful of counts. The chain recombines TRBV18 with TRBJ1-1; D gene ambiguous. The CDR3 has 14 residues. Germline loops: CDR1 KGHSH, CDR2 LQKENI. Deletions cut 3 bases from V and 5 bases from J, with 13 bases between. The CDR3 spells CASSPTAGETEAFF. The CDR3 coding sequence is TGTGCCAGCTCACCGACTGCAGGAGAAACTGAAGCTTTCTTT.

This clonotype came up many times. The V call is TRBV7-2, the J call TRBJ1-5, with 7 bases fitting TRBD1. This CDR3 has 14 residues. Germline V gene lookup returns CDR1 SGHTA and CDR2 FQGNSA. The V and J ends lost 5 bases and 4 bases, in that order; junction bases with no gene match: 5. In nucleotides, the CDR3 is TGTGCCAGCAGCCCATCGGGACAGAATCAGCCCCAGCATTTT. Its translation: CASSPSGQNQPQHF.

In this sample, this clonotype turned up a few times. The V call is TRBV12-3 or TRBV12-4, the J call TRBJ1-1; TRBD1 aligns across 8 bases. The CDR3 extends over 14 amino acids. With V trimmed by 6 bases and J by 1 base, 4 bases remained unmatched. The CDR3 here is CASSPGQENTEAFF. CDR3 nucleotides: TGTGCCAGCAGCCCGGGACAGGAGAACACTGAAGCTTTCTTT.

The chain carries TRBV11-1 and TRBJ2-5; no firm D call. There are 13 residues in the CDR3. The V and J ends lost 3 bases and 5 bases respectively, with 10 bases between them. Germline V gives CDR1 SGHAT, CDR2 FQDESV (reference sequence). The DNA for the CDR3 is TGTGCCAGCAGCTTCGGCAGGTCTGAGACCCAGTACTTC. Translated, it gives CASSFGRSETQYF.

The chain recombines TRBV12-3 or TRBV12-4 with TRBJ2-7, with D unresolved. The ends were cut back, 1 base at V and 5 bases at J, with 9 bases in the middle. This CDR3 has 13 residues. CDR3: CASSLGESDEQYV. Here the CDR3 DNA reads TGTGCCAGCAGTTTAGGCGAGTCCGACGAGCAGTACGTC.

This clonotype was seen more than once but under ten times. The chain recombines TRBV18 with TRBJ1-1; D uncertain. The germline V gene encodes CDR1 KGHSH and CDR2 LQKENI. V was trimmed by 0 bases and J by 1 base, leaving 6 bases between them. The CDR3 has 14 amino acids. The CDR3 bases are TGTGCCAGCTCACCACCGGGCAGGAACACTGAAGCTTTCTTT. Translated, it gives CASSPPGRNTEAFF.

This clonotype was picked up a small number of times. The V gene is TRBV7-2, the J gene TRBJ2-1, with a possible D match to TRBD2 (5 bases). Germline CDR1 and CDR2: SGHTA and FQGNSA. The V end was cut by 3 bases, the J end by 9 bases, with 21 bases between. This CDR3 region has 16 residues. Here the CDR3 DNA reads TGTGCCAGCAGCTTCGGGCGGACTTCGCCCCTCGGTGAGCAGTTCTTC. Residues: CASSFGRTSPLGEQFF.

This clonotype was seen more than once but under ten times. The rearrangement uses TRBV3-1 and TRBJ2-3; no clear D gene. Looked up from germline, CDR1 is LGHDT and CDR2 is YNNKEL (reference sequence). The CDR3 spans 16 residues. Trimming removed 0 bases at V and 0 bases at J, with 10 bases between. The CDR3 loop is CASSQDAAGSTDTQYF. In DNA, the CDR3 is TGTGCCAGCAGCCAAGACGCGGCCGGGAGCACAGATACGCAGTATTTT.

This clonotype was observed a few times. This chain uses TRBV12-3 or TRBV12-4 with TRBJ2-5; D might be TRBD2 (6 bases). With 1 base removed from V and 5 bases from J, the gap between germline ends came to 14 bases. The CDR3 has 15 amino acids. DNA of the CDR3: TGTGCCAGCAGTTTAGGGACTATGGGGTGGGAGACCCAGTACTTC. The encoded protein is CASSLGTMGWETQYF.

The rearrangement joins TRBV6-2 or TRBV6-3 to TRBJ2-1; 9 bases line up with TRBD2. The CDR3 has 14 amino acids. Germline V CDR1 and CDR2: MNHEY, SVGEGT. The V gene end was trimmed by 8 bases and the J gene end by 6 bases; junction bases not matched to a gene: 8. CDR3 bases: TGTGCCAGCTGTTTAGCGGGGGATCTCAATGAGCAGTTCTTC. Translated, it gives CASCLAGDLNEQFF.

This chain connects TRBV29-1 to TRBJ1-1; weak D call: TRBD1 (5 bases). The V and J ends lost 5 bases and 0 bases respectively, with 7 bases between them. This CDR3 has 12 amino acids. Germline CDR1 SQVTM, CDR2 ANQGSEA. CDR3 sequence: CSVQGMNTEAFF. CDR3 coding DNA: TGCAGCGTTCAGGGAATGAACACTGAAGCTTTCTTT. Drawing the rest from reference TRBV29-1 and TRBJ1-1, the complete variable domain is SAVISQKPSRDICQRGTSLTIQCQVDSQVTMMFWYRQQPGQSLTLIATANQGSEATYESGFVIDKFPISRPNLTFSTLTVSNMSPEDSSIYLCSVQGMNTEAFFGQGTRLTVV.

The genes are TRBV7-9 and TRBJ2-3; D may match TRBD1 or TRBD2 (6 bases each). Between the trimmed V and J ends, which lost 1 base and 3 bases, there was a span of 14 bases. This CDR3 contains 16 residues. CDR1 SEHNR and CDR2 FQNEAQ come from the germline V gene (reference sequence). DNA for the CDR3: TGTGCCAGCAGCTTAGGGGGGGCCCCCCTTACAGATACGCAGTATTTT. This gives the protein CASSLGGAPLTDTQYF.

This sequence joins TRBV9 and TRBJ1-5, with TRBD1 as a possible D gene (5 bases). The CDR3 length is 14 residues. Germline assignment: CDR1 SGDLS and CDR2 YYNGEE. With 0 bases removed from V and 4 bases from J, the gap between germline ends came to 8 bases. CDR3 nucleotide sequence: TGTGCCAGCAGCGTAGGATCAGGGAATCAGCCCCAGCATTTT. It codes for CASSVGSGNQPQHF. The full variable domain, rest sourced from reference TRBV9 and TRBJ1-5, is DSGVTQTPKHLITATGQRVTLRCSPRSGDLSVYWYQQSLDQGLQFLIQYYNGEERAKGNILERFSAQQFPDLHSELNLSSLELGDSALYFCASSVGSGNQPQHFGDGTRLSIL.

In this sample, this clonotype turned up a few times. This chain joins TRBV28 and TRBJ2-2; D gene unclear. The CDR3 extends over 14 amino acids. The germline CDR1 and CDR2 sequences are MDHEN and SYDVKM. V gave up 3 bases and J gave up 1 base, with 6 bases separating them. DNA for the CDR3: TGTGCCAGCAGTTTGTTCGGGAACACCGGGGAGCTGTTTTTT. This encodes CASSLFGNTGELFF.

The rearrangement links TRBV20-1 to TRBJ2-2; TRBD2 agrees at 7 bases. Germline CDR1 is DFQATT and CDR2 is SNEGSKA (reference sequence). The junction had 8 bases not matched to a gene; V was cut back by 0 bases and J by 7 bases. The CDR3 runs to 15 residues. In nucleotides, the CDR3 is TGCAGTGCTAGAGACACGGGGGGTCGTCTCGGGGAGCTGTTTTTT. This sequence encodes CSARDTGGRLGELFF.

This clonotype occurred a few times. The chain couples TRBV20-1 to TRBJ2-1; D perhaps matches TRBD1 (5 bases). CDR1 is DFQATT and CDR2 is SNEGSKA in the germline V gene (reference sequence). Trimming took off 1 base at V and 5 bases at J, with 6 bases between the two ends. CDR3 length equals 12 residues. CDR3 DNA: TGCAGTGCTAGAGCCAGGGACAATGAGCAGTTCTTC. Amino acids: CSARARDNEQFF.

The chain is built from TRBV6-5 and TRBJ1-2, with 7 bases fitting TRBD1. Germline V lookup: CDR1 MNHEY, CDR2 SVGAGI. With 5 bases clipped from V and 2 bases from J, the junction kept 5 bases outside the gene matches. The CDR3 covers 14 residues. DNA of the CDR3: TGTGCCAGCAGTACAGGGGACTCCAACTATGGCTACACCTTC. Its translation is CASSTGDSNYGYTF.